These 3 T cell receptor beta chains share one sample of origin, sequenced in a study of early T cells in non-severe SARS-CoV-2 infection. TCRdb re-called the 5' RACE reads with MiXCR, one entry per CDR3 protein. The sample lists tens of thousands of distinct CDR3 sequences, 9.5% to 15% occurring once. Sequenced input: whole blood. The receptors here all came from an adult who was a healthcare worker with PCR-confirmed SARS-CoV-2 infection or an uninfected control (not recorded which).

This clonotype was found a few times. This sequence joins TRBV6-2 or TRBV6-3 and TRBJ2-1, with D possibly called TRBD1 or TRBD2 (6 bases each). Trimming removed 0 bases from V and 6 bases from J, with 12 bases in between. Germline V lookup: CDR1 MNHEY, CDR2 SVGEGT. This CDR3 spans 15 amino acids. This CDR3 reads CASSYSGPGANEQFF. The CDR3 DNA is TGTGCCAGCAGTTACTCGGGGCCGGGGGCCAATGAGCAGTTCTTC.

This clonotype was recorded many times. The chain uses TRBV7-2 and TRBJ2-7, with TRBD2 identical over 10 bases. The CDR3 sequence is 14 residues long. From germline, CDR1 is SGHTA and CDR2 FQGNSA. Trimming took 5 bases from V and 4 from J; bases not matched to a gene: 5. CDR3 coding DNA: TGTGCCAGCAGCCCCGGACTAGCGGTTTACGAGCAGTACTTC. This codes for CASSPGLAVYEQYF. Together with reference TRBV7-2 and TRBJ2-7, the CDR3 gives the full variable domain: GAGVSQSPSNKVTEKGKDVELRCDPISGHTALYWYRQSLGQGLEFLIYFQGNSAPDKSGLPSDRFSAERTGGSVSTLTIQRTQQEDSAVYLCASSPGLAVYEQYFGPGTRLTVT.

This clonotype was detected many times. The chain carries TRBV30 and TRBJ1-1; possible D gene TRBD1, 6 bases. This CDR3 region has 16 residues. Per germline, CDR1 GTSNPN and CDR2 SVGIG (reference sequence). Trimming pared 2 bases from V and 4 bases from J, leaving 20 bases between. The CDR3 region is CAWSPTLQGRGTEAFF. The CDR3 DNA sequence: TGTGCCTGGAGTCCCACATTACAGGGAAGGGGCACTGAAGCTTTCTTT.